This T cell receptor (beta chain) was retrieved from a study of T cell repertoires in cytomegalovirus infection. As for this clonotype: The antigen is unknown.

Germline-derived CDR1 and CDR2 are MDHEN and SYDVKM. The V segment lost 2 bases and the J segment 6 bases; nucleotides outside the gene matches: 6. The CDR3 contains 15 residues. TCRdb re-derived calls from the reads in MiXCR, one entry per CDR3 protein. Among fewer than 85,000 distinct CDR3 sequences listed, about 44% were seen once. The sequence came from a human donor in good health (CMV status not recorded). Some clones in this sample may be carry-over from other donors' samples. The chain carries TRBV28 and TRBJ1-5; 8 bases are shared with TRBD1. The starting material was CD8+ T cells from cultured PBMCs, obtained from culture after CMV antigen stimulation. The CDR3: CASSLEGQGSQPQHF. The CDR3 coding sequence is TGTGCCAGCAGTTTAGAAGGACAGGGCTCTCAGCCCCAGCATTTT.